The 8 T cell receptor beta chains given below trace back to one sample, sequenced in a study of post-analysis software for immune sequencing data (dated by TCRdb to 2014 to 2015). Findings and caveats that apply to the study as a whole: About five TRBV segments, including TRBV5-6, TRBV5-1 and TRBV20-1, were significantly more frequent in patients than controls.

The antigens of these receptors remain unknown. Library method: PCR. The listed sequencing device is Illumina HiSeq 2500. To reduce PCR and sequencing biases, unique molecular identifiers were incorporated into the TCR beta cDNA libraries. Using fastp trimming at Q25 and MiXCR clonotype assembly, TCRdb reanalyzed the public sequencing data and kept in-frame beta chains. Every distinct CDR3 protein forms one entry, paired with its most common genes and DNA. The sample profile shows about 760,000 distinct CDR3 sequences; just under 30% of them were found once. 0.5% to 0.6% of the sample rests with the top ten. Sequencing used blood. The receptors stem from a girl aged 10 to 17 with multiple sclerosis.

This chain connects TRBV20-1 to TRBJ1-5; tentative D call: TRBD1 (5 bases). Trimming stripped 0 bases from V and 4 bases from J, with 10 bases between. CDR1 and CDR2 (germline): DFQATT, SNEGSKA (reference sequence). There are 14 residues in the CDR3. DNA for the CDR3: TGCAGTGCTAGAGATAGTTGGGGGAATCAGCCCCAGCATTTT. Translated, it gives CSARDSWGNQPQHF.

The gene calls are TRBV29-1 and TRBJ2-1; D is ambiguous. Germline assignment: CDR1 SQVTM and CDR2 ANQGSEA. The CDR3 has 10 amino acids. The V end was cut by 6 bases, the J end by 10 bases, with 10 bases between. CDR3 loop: CSVSAREQFF. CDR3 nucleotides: TGCAGCGTAAGCGCTCGGGAGCAGTTCTTC.

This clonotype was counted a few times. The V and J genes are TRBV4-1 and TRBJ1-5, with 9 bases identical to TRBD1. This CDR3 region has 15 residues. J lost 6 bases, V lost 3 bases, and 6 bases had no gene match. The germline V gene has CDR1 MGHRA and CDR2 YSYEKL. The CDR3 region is CASSQTGQGSQPQHF. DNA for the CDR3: TGCGCCAGCAGCCAGACCGGACAGGGGAGTCAGCCCCAGCATTTT.

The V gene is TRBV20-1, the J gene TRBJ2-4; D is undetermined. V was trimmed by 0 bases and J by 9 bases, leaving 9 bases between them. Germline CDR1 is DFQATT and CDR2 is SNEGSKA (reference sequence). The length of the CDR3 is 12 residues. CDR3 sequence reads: CSARDPPVIQYF. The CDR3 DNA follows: TGCAGTGCTAGAGATCCCCCCGTCATTCAGTACTTC.

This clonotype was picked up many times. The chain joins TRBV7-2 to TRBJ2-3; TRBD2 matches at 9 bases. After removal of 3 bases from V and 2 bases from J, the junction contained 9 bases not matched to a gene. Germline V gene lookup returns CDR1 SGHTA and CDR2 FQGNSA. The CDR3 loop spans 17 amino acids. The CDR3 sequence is CASSFRAAGGSTDTQYF. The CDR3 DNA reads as TGTGCCAGCAGCTTTAGGGCAGCGGGGGGTTCCACAGATACGCAGTATTTT. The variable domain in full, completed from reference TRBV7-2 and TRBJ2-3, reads GAGVSQSPSNKVTEKGKDVELRCDPISGHTALYWYRQSLGQGLEFLIYFQGNSAPDKSGLPSDRFSAERTGGSVSTLTIQRTQQEDSAVYLCASSFRAAGGSTDTQYFGPGTRLTVL.

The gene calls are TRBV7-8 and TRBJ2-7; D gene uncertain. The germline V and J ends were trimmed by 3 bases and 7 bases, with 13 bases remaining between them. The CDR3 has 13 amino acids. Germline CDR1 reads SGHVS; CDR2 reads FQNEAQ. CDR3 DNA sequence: TGTGCCAGCAGCTTCGGCCCCTCTAGGGAGCAGTACTTC. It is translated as CASSFGPSREQYF.

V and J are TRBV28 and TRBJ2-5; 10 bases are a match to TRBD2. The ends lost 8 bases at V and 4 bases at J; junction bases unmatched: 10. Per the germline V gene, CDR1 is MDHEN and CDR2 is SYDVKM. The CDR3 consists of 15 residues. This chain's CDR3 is CASSRLVAGGETQYF. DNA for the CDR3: TGTGCCAGCTCCCGTCTGGTAGCGGGAGGAGAGACCCAGTACTTC.

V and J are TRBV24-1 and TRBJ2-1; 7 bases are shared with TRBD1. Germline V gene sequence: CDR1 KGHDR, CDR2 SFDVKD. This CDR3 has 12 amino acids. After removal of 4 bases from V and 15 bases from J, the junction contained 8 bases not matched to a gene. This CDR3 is CATSDSDRVAFF. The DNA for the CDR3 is TGTGCCACCAGTGACTCCGACAGGGTAGCGTTCTTC.